The 7 T cell receptor beta chains listed next were all sequenced from one sample in a study of post-analysis software for immune sequencing data (dated by TCRdb to the mid-2010s). The paper's findings and limits, for the study overall: Patients showed significantly higher frequencies than controls for a handful of TRBV segments, among them TRBV5-6, TRBV5-1 and TRBV20-1.

Preparation of the library involved PCR. Instrument used: Illumina HiSeq 2500. To reduce PCR and sequencing biases, unique molecular identifiers were incorporated into the TCR beta cDNA libraries. TCRdb trimmed the raw reads at Q25, called clones with MiXCR and kept productive beta chains. Each CDR3 protein appears once, grouped with its most common genes and DNA. The sample has almost 700,000 distinct CDR3 sequences on record, approximately 60% of them singletons. The leading ten clones occupy about 11% of the sample. The antigens for these receptors are not known. Input material: blood. The receptors stem from a girl aged 2 to 9 with multiple sclerosis.

The V and J genes are TRBV24-1 and TRBJ2-5; D may be TRBD2 (5 bases). CDR3 length equals 14 residues. Germline CDR1 and CDR2: KGHDR and SFDVKD. Trimming cost V 4 bases and J 4 bases, with 12 bases left between them. For the CDR3, the DNA is TGTGCCACCAGTGACGGCACTAGAATAGAGACCCAGTACTTC. Amino acids: CATSDGTRIETQYF.

The CDR3 sequence: CSAQSTQSYNEQFF. In DNA, the CDR3 is TGCAGTGCGCAGTCGACCCAATCCTACAATGAGCAGTTCTTC. The chain is built from TRBV20-1 and TRBJ2-1; D unresolved. The CDR3 is made up of 14 amino acids. Trimming cost V 6 bases and J 1 base, with 13 bases left between them. Germline CDR1 is DFQATT and CDR2 is SNEGSKA (reference sequence).

The chain recombines TRBV20-1 with TRBJ2-6; D gene uncertain. V shed 7 bases and J shed 0 bases, with 7 bases lying between them. The CDR3 runs 13 residues. Per the germline V gene, CDR1 is DFQATT and CDR2 is SNEGSKA (reference sequence). CDR3 nucleotides: TGCAGTGGAGTGTCCTCTGGGGCCAACGTCCTGACTTTC. This gives the protein CSGVSSGANVLTF.

The chain joins TRBV5-1 to TRBJ2-1; TRBD2 matches 8 bases. Germline V gene lookup returns CDR1 SGHRS and CDR2 YFSETQ. V shed 3 bases and J 9 bases; nucleotides not matched to a gene: 11. This CDR3 has 15 residues. The CDR3, as DNA: TGCGCCAGCAGCTCTCCCGGGACTAGGGTATTTGAGCAGTTCTTC. Translated, it gives CASSSPGTRVFEQFF.

This clonotype came up a few times. This chain joins TRBV2 and TRBJ1-2; 9 bases align to TRBD1. CDR1 is SNHLY and CDR2 is FYNNEI in the germline V gene. The CDR3 has 14 residues. V gave up 8 bases and J gave up 8 bases; unmatched junction bases: 12. CDR3 nucleotides: TGTGCCAGCTCGTCGACAGGGGGAAGCTTGGGCTACACCTTC. Amino acid sequence: CASSSTGGSLGYTF. Together with reference TRBV2 and TRBJ1-2, the CDR3 gives the full variable domain: EPEVTQTPSHQVTQMGQEVILRCVPISNHLYFYWYRQILGQKVEFLVSFYNNEISEKSEIFDDQFSVERPDGSNFTLKIRSTKLEDSAMYFCASSSTGGSLGYTFGSGTRLTVV.

The count of this clonotype is one. The V gene is TRBV10-3, the J gene TRBJ2-3, with TRBD1 matching 8 bases. Germline V gene data show CDR1 as ENHRY and CDR2 as SYGVKD. The CDR3 consists of 15 residues. The V and J ends lost 4 bases and 4 bases, in that order; junction bases with no gene match: 7. The chain's CDR3 is CAISARQGSADTQYF. CDR3 in DNA: TGTGCCATCAGTGCGAGACAGGGGTCCGCAGATACGCAGTATTTT.

The chain couples TRBV2 to TRBJ1-6; no definite D call. This CDR3 spans 13 amino acids. Trimming cost V 6 bases and J 11 bases, with 14 bases left between them. Germline V CDR1 and CDR2: SNHLY, FYNNEI. The CDR3 nucleotides are TGTGCCAGCAGCCAAGAGAGTAGCCCACCCCTCCACTTT. Protein product: CASSQESSPPLHF. The whole variable domain, filled in from reference TRBV2 and TRBJ1-6, reads EPEVTQTPSHQVTQMGQEVILRCVPISNHLYFYWYRQILGQKVEFLVSFYNNEISEKSEIFDDQFSVERPDGSNFTLKIRSTKLEDSAMYFCASSQESSPPLHFGNGTRLTVT.